A selection of T cell receptor beta chains follows, all from one sample in a study of shared T cell receptors in the human thymus. Profiling relied on immunoSEQ multiplex PCR, and the TCRdb table lists in-frame clones only, not all of them. This sample yields about 540,000 clones, of which roughly 74% are seen a single time; 0.013% belongs to the top ten. These same records also appear under a second study, on human thymus T cells.

Sequenced material: thymocytes. Receptors originate from a boy in the first two years of life with a congenital heart defect. Both conserved end residues are part of each CDR3. The D gene is left open where the match is weak. Clone size is not always given. Where it is, it says once, few, many or a class for expanded clones.

J: TRBJ2-2
size: .
V: TRBV6-5
D: .
DNA: TGTGCCAGCAGTTACCTGGGGGCTCTGAACACCGGGGAGCTGTTTTTT
CDR3: CASSYLGALNTGELFF

J: TRBJ2-6
size: .
V: TRBV7-2
D: .
DNA: TGTGCCAGCAGCTTGGACAGCTCTGGGGCCAACGTCCTGACTTTC
CDR3: CASSLDSSGANVLTF

J: TRBJ1-4
size: .
V: TRBV20-1
D: .
DNA: TGCAGTGCCTGGGGGGTCGAAAAACTGTTTTTT
CDR3: CSAWGVEKLFF

J: TRBJ2-1
size: few
V: TRBV12-5
D: .
DNA: TGTGCTAGTGGTTTGGTACGGGACTCGAGCTCCTACAATGAGCAGTTCTTC
CDR3: CASGLVRDSSSYNEQFF

J: TRBJ1-1
size: .
V: TRBV21-1
D: .
DNA: TGTGCCAGCAGCAAAAATGGGGACAGGTACACCACTGAAGCTTTCTTT
CDR3: CASSKNGDRYTTEAFF

J: TRBJ2-6
size: .
V: TRBV2
D: TRBD1
DNA: TGTGCCAGCAGTGGTAAGAACAGGGGCACGGCTGGGGCCAACGTCCTGACTTTC
CDR3: CASSGKNRGTAGANVLTF

J: TRBJ2-1
size: .
V: TRBV12-5
D: .
DNA: TGTGCTAGTGGTTTGGTAAATCGTCGGGGTGTGGAGCAGTTCTTC
CDR3: CASGLVNRRGVEQFF

J: TRBJ2-3
size: .
V: TRBV14
D: .
DNA: TGTGCCAGCAGCCACCCGAGGGGGGGACCAACTGTCTCAATACCCCGCACAGATACGCAGTATTTT
CDR3: CASSHPRGGPTVSIPRTDTQYF

J: TRBJ2-1
size: .
V: TRBV4-2
D: TRBD2
DNA: TGTGCCAGCAGCCAACCGCGGGAGGGGGAGCACGACAATGAGCAGTTCTTC
CDR3: CASSQPREGEHDNEQFF

J: TRBJ2-7
size: .
V: TRBV10-1
D: TRBD1
DNA: TGCGCCAGCAGTGAGTACCAGGGGGCTACCGAGCAGTACTTC
CDR3: CASSEYQGATEQYF

J: TRBJ2-2
size: .
V: TRBV27
D: .
DNA: TGTGCCAGCAGCTCCAGGGGGCGGGAGGGGCCCGGGGAGCTGTTTTTT
CDR3: CASSSRGREGPGELFF

J: TRBJ2-7
size: .
V: TRBV27
D: .
DNA: TGTGCCAGCAGTCCTACCGGGACACCCACCTACGAGCAGTACTTC
CDR3: CASSPTGTPTYEQYF

J: TRBJ1-1
size: .
V: TRBV7-9
D: .
DNA: TGTGCCAGCAGCTTAGAAGGGAGAGAGAGCACTGAAGCTTTCTTT
CDR3: CASSLEGRESTEAFF

J: TRBJ2-2
size: once
V: TRBV10-3
D: TRBD1
DNA: TGTGCCATCAGTGAGGACAGGGGGCAGGACACCGGGGAGCTGTTTTTT
CDR3: CAISEDRGQDTGELFF

J: TRBJ2-3
size: .
V: TRBV7-8
D: .
DNA: TGTGCCAGCAGCTTGACTAGAGTTGGAGCAGATACGCAGTATTTT
CDR3: CASSLTRVGADTQYF

J: TRBJ2-1
size: .
V: TRBV10-3
D: TRBD2
DNA: TGTGCCATCAGGGTCCTAGCGGGAAATAATGAGCAGTTCTTC
CDR3: CAIRVLAGNNEQFF

J: TRBJ2-1
size: .
V: TRBV5-4
D: TRBD2
DNA: TGTGCCAGCAGCTGGGGGGGGAGGGCCCACAATGAGCAGTTCTTC
CDR3: CASSWGGRAHNEQFF

J: TRBJ2-7
size: .
V: TRBV5-4
D: .
DNA: TGTGCCAGCAGCTTGGTGGAGAAGACCTACGAGCAGTACTTC
CDR3: CASSLVEKTYEQYF

J: TRBJ2-5
size: .
V: TRBV19
D: .
DNA: TGTGCCAGTAGTGGTCGACAGCAAGAGACCCAGTACTTC
CDR3: CASSGRQQETQYF

J: TRBJ2-1
size: .
V: TRBV6-5
D: TRBD2
DNA: TGTGCCAGCACCATGGGACTAGCGGCCTACAATGAGCAGTTCTTC
CDR3: CASTMGLAAYNEQFF

J: TRBJ2-1
size: once
V: TRBV4-2
D: TRBD2
DNA: TGTGCCAGCATGACTAGCGGGAGGGCCGGGAATGAGCAGTTCTTC
CDR3: CASMTSGRAGNEQFF

J: TRBJ2-7
size: once
V: TRBV11-3
D: .
DNA: TGTGCCAGCAGCCTTCTCGGACGGGACTACGAGCAGTACTTC
CDR3: CASSLLGRDYEQYF

J: TRBJ2-5
size: .
V: TRBV19
D: TRBD1
DNA: TGTGCCAGTAGCCACGGACAGGGAGTCCAAGAGACCCAGTACTTC
CDR3: CASSHGQGVQETQYF

J: TRBJ2-3
size: .
V: TRBV29-1
D: .
DNA: TGCAGCGTCTCAGCCGGGGGCACAGATACGCAGTATTTT
CDR3: CSVSAGGTDTQYF

J: TRBJ1-5
size: .
V: TRBV6-6
D: TRBD1
DNA: TGTGCCAGCAGGGATGACAGGGGGGGTAGGCAGCCCCAGCATTTT
CDR3: CASRDDRGGRQPQHF

J: TRBJ2-1
size: .
V: TRBV30
D: TRBD2
DNA: TGTGCCTGGGGAATTAGCGGGGGACATAATGAGCAGTTCTTC
CDR3: CAWGISGGHNEQFF

J: TRBJ2-7
size: .
V: TRBV5-8
D: .
DNA: TGTGCCAGCAGCTTGGTCGGGGGACCCTACGAGCAGTACTTC
CDR3: CASSLVGGPYEQYF

J: TRBJ2-5
size: .
V: TRBV27
D: TRBD2
DNA: TGTGCCAGCAATCCGGGTGGGCTAGCGGTTCCCCAAGAGACCCAGTACTTC
CDR3: CASNPGGLAVPQETQYF

J: TRBJ2-1
size: .
V: TRBV5-1
D: TRBD1
DNA: TGCGCCAGCAACCGGGACAGGGCCTACAATGAGCAGTTCTTC
CDR3: CASNRDRAYNEQFF

J: TRBJ2-7
size: once
V: TRBV28
D: TRBD2
DNA: TGTGCCAGCAGGAAGCGGGAGAGGTACGAGCAGTACTTC
CDR3: CASRKRERYEQYF

J: TRBJ2-1
size: few
V: TRBV5-1
D: .
DNA: TGCGCCAGCAGCTTGGCCTCGGAACAGGCATGTGAGCAGTTCTTC
CDR3: CASSLASEQACEQFF

J: TRBJ1-4
size: .
V: TRBV23-1
D: TRBD1
DNA: TGCGCCAGCAGTCACCGCGGACAGGGGCGGAATGAAAAACTGTTTTTT
CDR3: CASSHRGQGRNEKLFF

J: TRBJ1-4
size: few
V: TRBV5-5
D: .
DNA: TGTGCCAGCAGCTTGGTACAGTTCCCTGCAACTAATGAAAAACTGTTTTTT
CDR3: CASSLVQFPATNEKLFF

J: TRBJ1-1
size: .
V: TRBV5-6
D: .
DNA: TGTGCCAGCAGCTTGGAGCAGGCTTTAATACCGTTGAACACTGAAGCTTTCTTT
CDR3: CASSLEQALIPLNTEAFF

J: TRBJ2-7
size: .
V: TRBV4-2
D: TRBD2
DNA: TGTGCCAGCAGCCAAGATACTAGCGGTTACGAGCAGTACTTC
CDR3: CASSQDTSGYEQYF

J: TRBJ1-2
size: .
V: TRBV28
D: TRBD1
DNA: TGTGCCAGCAGTTGGGCCAGGGGACAGGGGCCAGCTAACTATGGCTACACCTTC
CDR3: CASSWARGQGPANYGYTF

J: TRBJ2-7
size: .
V: TRBV5-1
D: .
DNA: TGCGCCAGCAGCTTGGGGGTGGAGGGCGAGCAGTACTTC
CDR3: CASSLGVEGEQYF

J: TRBJ2-2
size: .
V: TRBV18
D: TRBD2
DNA: TGTGCCAGCTCATCCCCCCCAGGGACTAGAAACACCGGGGAGCTGTTTTTT
CDR3: CASSSPPGTRNTGELFF

J: TRBJ1-1
size: .
V: TRBV13
D: .
DNA: TGTGCCAGCAGCTTAGGGTGGCTGAACACTGAAGCTTTCTTT
CDR3: CASSLGWLNTEAFF

J: TRBJ2-7
size: .
V: TRBV19
D: .
DNA: TGTGCCAGTAGTATAACCGGAGGGTCCTACGAGCAGTACTTC
CDR3: CASSITGGSYEQYF

J: TRBJ2-7
size: .
V: TRBV28
D: .
DNA: TGTGCCAGCAGCCCATACTTACTACGCCCATCTACTGGGCAGTACTTC
CDR3: CASSPYLLRPSTGQYF